This T cell receptor beta chain came from a study of T cells in localized non-small cell lung cancer. Points from the study as a whole: Tumor showed lower T cell clonality than uninvolved adjacent lung, where it was highest. Analysis by sequencing included only one tumor region, so heterogeneity remains possible. Median detection of top 100 tumor clones in adjacent lung was 57 clones.

Concerning this clone itself: Its antigen is currently unknown.

Germline CDR1 is LNHDA and CDR2 is SQIVND (reference sequence). The V end lost 5 bases, the J end lost 1 base, and 14 bases lay between the germline ends. The CDR3 is made up of 15 amino acids. Produced via immunoSEQ multiplex PCR; TCRdb's table is partial and in-frame only. The sample lists almost 40,000 clones, roughly 89% seen once, with about 5.6% in the top ten. This receptor was taken from a male donor older than 55 with stage II lung adenocarcinoma. The sequencing here drew on peripheral blood mononuclear cells, taken before any cancer treatment. The chain is built from TRBV19 and TRBJ2-5; D possibly uses TRBD1 or TRBD2 (5 bases each). CDR3 nucleotide sequence: TGTGCCAGTAGTGCGGTGGGACGTCTCCAAGAGACCCAGTACTTC. Residues: CASSAVGRLQETQYF.